This T cell receptor (beta chain) is from a study of blood T cell repertoires in COVID-19. The assay was immunoSEQ multiplex PCR, and TCRdb's table has in-frame clones only and misses some. The sample has some 350,000 clones, approximately 90% seen once. Trimming left V 5 bases short and J 3 bases short, with 8 bases between. The CDR3 has 12 amino acids. CDR1 is GTSNPN, CDR2 SVGIG, per germline (reference sequence). Input material: peripheral blood. The TCR was taken from a woman aged 18-29 years who had recovered from COVID-19. The rearrangement uses TRBV30 and TRBJ1-3; no reliable D call. The chain's CDR3 is CAWGLYGNTIYF. The CDR3 region has the DNA TGTGCCTGGGGCTTATATGGAAACACCATATATTTT.